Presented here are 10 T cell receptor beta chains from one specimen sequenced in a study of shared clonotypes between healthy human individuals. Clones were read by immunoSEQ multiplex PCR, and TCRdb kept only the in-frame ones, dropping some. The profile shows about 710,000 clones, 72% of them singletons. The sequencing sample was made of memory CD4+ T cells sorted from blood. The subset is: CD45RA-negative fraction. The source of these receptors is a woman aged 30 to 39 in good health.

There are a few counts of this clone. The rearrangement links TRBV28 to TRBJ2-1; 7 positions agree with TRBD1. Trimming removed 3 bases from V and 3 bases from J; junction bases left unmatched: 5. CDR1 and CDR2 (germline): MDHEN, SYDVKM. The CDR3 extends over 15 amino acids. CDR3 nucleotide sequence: TGTGCCAGCAGTTTCCCGACAGGGCTCTACAATGAGCAGTTCTTC. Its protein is CASSFPTGLYNEQFF.

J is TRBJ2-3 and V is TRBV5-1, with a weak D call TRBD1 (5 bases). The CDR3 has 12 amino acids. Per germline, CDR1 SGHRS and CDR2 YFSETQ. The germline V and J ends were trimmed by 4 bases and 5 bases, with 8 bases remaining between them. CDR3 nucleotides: TGCGCCAGCAGCCGTAGGGGAGATACGCAGTATTTT. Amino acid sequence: CASSRRGDTQYF.

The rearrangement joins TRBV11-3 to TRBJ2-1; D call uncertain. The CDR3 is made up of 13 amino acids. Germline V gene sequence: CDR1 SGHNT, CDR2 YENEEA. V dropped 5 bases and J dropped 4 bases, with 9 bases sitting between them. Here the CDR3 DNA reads TGTGCCAGCAGCCCCTCGTTGTACAATGAGCAGTTCTTC. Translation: CASSPSLYNEQFF.

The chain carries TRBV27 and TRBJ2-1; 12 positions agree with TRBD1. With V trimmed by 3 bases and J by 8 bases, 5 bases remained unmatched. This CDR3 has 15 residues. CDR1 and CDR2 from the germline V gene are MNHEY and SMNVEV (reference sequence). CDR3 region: CASSFRDRGRYEQFF. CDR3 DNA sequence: TGTGCCAGCAGTTTTAGGGACAGGGGGCGATATGAGCAGTTCTTC.

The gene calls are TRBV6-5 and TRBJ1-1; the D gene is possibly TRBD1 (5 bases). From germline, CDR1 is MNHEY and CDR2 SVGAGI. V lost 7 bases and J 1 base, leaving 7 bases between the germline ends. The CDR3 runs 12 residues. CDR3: CASTGQNTEAFF. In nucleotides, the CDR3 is TGTGCCAGCACCGGACAGAACACTGAAGCTTTCTTT.

CDR3 in amino acids: CASSLSNGREETQYF. In DNA, the CDR3 is TGTGCCAGCAGCCTATCAAACGGGAGGGAAGAGACCCAGTACTTC. V usage is TRBV7-9 and J usage is TRBJ2-5, with TRBD2 matching 8 bases. CDR1 is SEHNR, CDR2 FQNEAQ, per germline (reference sequence). V was pared by 5 bases and J by 3 bases, with 8 bases of the junction left unmatched. The CDR3 loop spans 15 amino acids.

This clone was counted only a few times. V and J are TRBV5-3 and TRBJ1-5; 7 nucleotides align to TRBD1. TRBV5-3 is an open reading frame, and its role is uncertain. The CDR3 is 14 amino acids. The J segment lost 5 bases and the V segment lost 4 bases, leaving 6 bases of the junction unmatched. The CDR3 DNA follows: TGTGCCAGAAGCCCTGGGACAGAGCATCAGCCCCAGCATTTT. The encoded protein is CARSPGTEHQPQHF.

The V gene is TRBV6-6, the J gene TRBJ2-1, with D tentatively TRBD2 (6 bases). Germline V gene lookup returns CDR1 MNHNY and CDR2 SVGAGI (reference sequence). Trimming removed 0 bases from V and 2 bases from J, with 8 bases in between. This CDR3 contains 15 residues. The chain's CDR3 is CASSYSGEAYNEQFF. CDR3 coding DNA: TGTGCCAGCAGTTACTCGGGGGAGGCCTACAATGAGCAGTTCTTC.

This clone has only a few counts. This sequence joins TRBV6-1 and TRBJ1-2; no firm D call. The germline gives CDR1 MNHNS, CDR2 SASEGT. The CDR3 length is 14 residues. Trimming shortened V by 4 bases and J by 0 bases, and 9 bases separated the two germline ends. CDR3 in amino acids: CASSGSVPNYGYTF. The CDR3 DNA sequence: TGTGCCAGCAGTGGGTCAGTACCTAACTATGGCTACACCTTC.

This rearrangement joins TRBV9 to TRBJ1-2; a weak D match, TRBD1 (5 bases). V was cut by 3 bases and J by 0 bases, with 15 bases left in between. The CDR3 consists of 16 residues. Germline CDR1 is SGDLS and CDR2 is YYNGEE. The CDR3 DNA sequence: TGTGCCAGCAGCGGTCGGGGGGAGCAAGCTAACTATGGCTACACCTTC. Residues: CASSGRGEQANYGYTF.